Given below is one TCR beta chain in context. No antigen is known for it. Healthy bone marrow donors supplied every sample. This sample was taken from a study of cytomegalovirus exposure and HLA in healthy donors. The study, taken as a whole, reports: Accurate prediction of HLA-A and HLA-B alleles (for most subjects) was reportedly achieved from TCR beta sequences. Follow-up analysis seemed to connect common viral pathogens with several of the most significant clusters identified.

CDR1 is SGDLS, CDR2 YYNGEE, per germline. The CDR3 is 13 residues long. V was clipped by 1 base and J by 8 bases, with 12 bases between them. The PCR used 60 Vbeta and 13 Jbeta primers. TCRdb keeps only in-frame clones here, not all; method: immunoSEQ multiplex PCR. The sample holds about 32,000 clones; 75% to 85% are singletons and the top ten take 3.6%. The sequence came from a woman between 18 and 29 years old in good health and CMV-seronegative. The sequencing input was PBMCs. This chain connects TRBV9 to TRBJ1-2, with a weak D call TRBD1 (5 bases). In DNA, the CDR3 is TGTGCCAGCAGCGTAAACTGGGGGGACGGCTACACCTTC. Protein: CASSVNWGDGYTF.